One sample yielded the 25 T cell receptor beta chains listed below, sequenced in a study of blood T cell repertoires in COVID-19 (dated by TCRdb to the early 2020s). The library was prepared using the immunoSEQ multiplex PCR assay. The clones in this table, taken by TCRdb from immuneACCESS, are in-frame only. Not every clone is retained; where verified, under half of the shortfall comes from an unresolved V gene, and the cause of the rest is unknown. The sample contains about 430,000 clones, around nine tenths of them found a single time. The leading ten clones occupy roughly 1.4% of the sample. The sample taken for sequencing was PBMCs or T cells enriched from blood (not recorded which). Receptors originate from a woman aged 18-29 years who had been exposed to COVID-19.

CDR3 region: CASSISGTVNEKLFF. CDR3 bases: TGTGCCAGTAGTATTTCCGGGACAGTTAATGAAAAACTGTTTTTT. The chain employs TRBV19 and TRBJ1-4, with 7 bases lining up with TRBD1. This CDR3 is built from 15 residues. Losses at the gene ends were 3 bases for V and 4 bases for J; bases not matched to a gene: 5. Germline V CDR1 and CDR2: LNHDA, SQIVND (reference sequence). Using reference TRBV19 and TRBJ1-4 for the parts outside the CDR3, the full variable domain is DGGITQSPKYLFRKEGQNVTLSCEQNLNHDAMYWYRQDPGQGLRLIYYSQIVNDFQKGDIAEGYSVSREKKESFPLTVTSAQKNPTAFYLCASSISGTVNEKLFFGSGTQLSVL.

The CDR3 DNA reads as TGTGCCAGCAGTGAGATTCTAGCGGGCACAGATACGCAGTATTTT. It encodes CASSEILAGTDTQYF. The chain recombines TRBV2 with TRBJ2-3; 7 nucleotides agree with TRBD2. Germline CDR1 is SNHLY and CDR2 is FYNNEI. V lost 3 bases to trimming and J lost 1 base; unmatched junction nucleotides: 4. The CDR3 loop spans 15 amino acids.

This clone was observed once. V and J are TRBV12-3 or TRBV12-4 and TRBJ1-6; D is unclear. The V gene lost 6 bases and the J gene lost 14 bases, with 14 bases spanning the gap. The CDR3 contains 12 residues. CDR3 loop: CASSSTVEALHF. CDR3 DNA sequence: TGTGCCAGCAGCAGCACAGTGGAAGCCCTCCACTTT.

V is TRBV6-5 and J is TRBJ2-3; the D gene is possibly TRBD1 (6 bases). Germline V gives CDR1 MNHEY, CDR2 SVGAGI. The V end lost 2 bases, the J end lost 2 bases, and 11 bases lay between the germline ends. The CDR3 sequence is 15 residues long. The CDR3 bases are TGTGCCAGCAGTTACGGACAGAATCCCACAGATACGCAGTATTTT. Translated: CASSYGQNPTDTQYF.

This clone was observed a single time. The chain links TRBV7-6 to TRBJ2-7; 7 bases match TRBD1. The junction had 9 bases not matched to a gene; V was cut back by 1 base and J by 6 bases. The CDR3 is 15 residues long. In germline, CDR1 is SGHVS, CDR2 FNYEAQ. In nucleotides, the CDR3 is TGTGCCAGCAGCTTAGTACAGGGGCCAGGACCCGAGCAGTACTTC. Translated: CASSLVQGPGPEQYF.

This clone appeared a few times. The V call is TRBV7-2, the J call TRBJ1-1; the D is unclear. The germline CDR1 and CDR2 sequences are SGHTA and FQGNSA. This CDR3 is 12 amino acids long. V was cut by 6 bases and J by 4 bases, with 9 bases left in between. This chain's CDR3 is CASRPSGTEAFF. In DNA, the CDR3 is TGTGCCAGCAGGCCCTCCGGCACTGAAGCTTTCTTT. The entire variable domain, with the rest obtained from reference TRBV7-2 and TRBJ1-1, is as follows: GAGVSQSPSNKVTEKGKDVELRCDPISGHTALYWYRQSLGQGLEFLIYFQGNSAPDKSGLPSDRFSAERTGGSVSTLTIQRTQQEDSAVYLCASRPSGTEAFFGQGTRLTVV.

The chain combines TRBV11-2 with TRBJ1-1; D is unclear. Looked up from germline, CDR1 is SGHAT and CDR2 is FQNNGV. Trimming pared 3 bases from V and 4 bases from J, leaving 9 bases between. This CDR3 spans 13 amino acids. This CDR3 reads CASSFRVGTEAFF. CDR3 nucleotides: TGTGCCAGCAGCTTTCGGGTAGGCACTGAAGCTTTCTTT.

The V gene is TRBV18, the J gene TRBJ1-4; D is perhaps TRBD1 (5 bases). V shed 6 bases and J shed 12 bases, with 14 bases lying between them. The CDR3 sequence is 12 residues long. Germline V CDR1 and CDR2: KGHSH, LQKENI. Here the CDR3 DNA reads TGTGCCAGCTCGTTCAAGACAGTCGAACTGTTTTTT. This encodes CASSFKTVELFF.

The chain employs TRBV7-6 and TRBJ2-7, with a possible D match to TRBD1 (5 bases). The V and J ends lost 2 bases and 5 bases respectively, with 13 bases between them. This CDR3 is 14 amino acids long. Germline CDR1 SGHVS, CDR2 FNYEAQ. CDR3 residues: CASSLNSGPDEQYF. DNA of the CDR3: TGTGCCAGCAGCTTAAATTCAGGGCCTGACGAGCAGTACTTC.

V usage is TRBV9 and J usage is TRBJ2-7, with 10 bases lining up with TRBD2. The CDR3 runs 17 residues. Germline CDR1 SGDLS, CDR2 YYNGEE. V was clipped by 2 bases and J by 3 bases; unmatched bases: 11. CDR3 nucleotide sequence: TGTGCCAGCAGCGTCCTAAGCGAGGCTAGCGGGGGCTACGAGCAGTACTTC. This translates into CASSVLSEASGGYEQYF.

This chain connects TRBV5-8 to TRBJ2-7; D might be TRBD1 (6 bases). The V and J ends lost 4 bases and 2 bases respectively, with 10 bases between them. Germline V lookup: CDR1 SGHTS, CDR2 YDEGEE. The CDR3 is 13 amino acids. The CDR3 spells CASSQGQTYEQYF. The CDR3 DNA follows: TGTGCCAGCAGCCAAGGACAGACCTACGAGCAGTACTTC.

In its sample, this clone was seen a few times. The chain carries TRBV25-1 and TRBJ2-1, with 7 bases lining up with TRBD1. The CDR3 is made up of 14 amino acids. V trimming: 2 bases; J trimming: 5 bases; junction bases outside the gene matches: 3. The germline CDR1 and CDR2 sequences are MGHDK and SYGVNS. CDR3 sequence: CASSEGDSDNEQFF. The DNA for the CDR3 is TGTGCCAGCAGTGAAGGGGACAGCGACAATGAGCAGTTCTTC.

The chain links TRBV25-1 to TRBJ2-3; no reliable D call. V lost 2 bases, J lost 6 bases, and 9 bases lay in between. Germline lookup yields CDR1 MGHDK and CDR2 SYGVNS. The CDR3 runs to 13 residues. This chain's CDR3 is CASSEGGLDTQYF. The CDR3 DNA sequence: TGTGCCAGCAGTGAAGGTGGGCTGGATACGCAGTATTTT. The variable domain in full, completed from reference TRBV25-1 and TRBJ2-3, reads EADIYQTPRYLVIGTGKKITLECSQTMGHDKMYWYQQDPGMELHLIHYSYGVNSTEKGDLSSESTVSRIRTEHFPLTLESARPSHTSQYLCASSEGGLDTQYFGPGTRLTVL.

The chain uses TRBV3-1 (or the pseudogene TRBV3-2) and TRBJ1-2; TRBD1 agrees at 7 bases. J was trimmed by 8 bases and V by 1 base; bases with no gene match: 7. Germline values: CDR1 LGHDT, CDR2 YNNKEL (reference sequence). This CDR3 spans 14 amino acids. The CDR3: CASSQVRQGGGYTF. The CDR3 region has the DNA TGTGCCAGCAGCCAAGTTAGACAGGGAGGCGGCTACACCTTC.

The V gene is TRBV5-8, the J gene TRBJ1-2, with D possibly TRBD1 on 6 matching bases. V was trimmed by 4 bases and J by 1 base, leaving 11 bases between them. From germline, CDR1 is SGHTS and CDR2 YDEGEE. The CDR3 has 14 amino acids. The CDR3 loop reads CASSTGTLNYGYTF. CDR3 DNA: TGTGCCAGCAGCACGGGGACACTTAACTATGGCTACACCTTC.

J is TRBJ1-6 and V is TRBV4-1; the match to TRBD1 covers 9 bases. The germline gives CDR1 MGHRA, CDR2 YSYEKL. CDR3 length equals 16 residues. J was trimmed by 14 bases and V by 1 base; bases with no gene match: 12. The CDR3 protein is CASSQGGGQGLRALHF. The CDR3 DNA reads TGCGCCAGCAGCCAAGGCGGGGGACAGGGATTAAGGGCCCTCCACTTT.

The chain uses TRBV6-1 and TRBJ2-1; possibly TRBD2 for D (6 bases). The germline V gene has CDR1 MNHNS and CDR2 SASEGT. V was pared by 0 bases and J by 0 bases, with 12 bases between. The CDR3 totals 17 residues. Here the CDR3 DNA reads TGTGCCAGCAGTGAAGCCCTCCTAGCGAGCTCCTACAATGAGCAGTTCTTC. This sequence encodes CASSEALLASSYNEQFF.

With regard to this clone: The junction shows a germline mismatch at one end, possibly a read error. The chain combines TRBV6-1 with TRBJ1-1; tentatively, D is TRBD1 (6 bases). There are 16 residues in the CDR3. CDR1 and CDR2 from the germline V gene are MNHNS and SASEGT. CDR3 nucleotide sequence: TGTGCCAGCAGTGAAGGAGTAGGGGGTGTGAACACTGAGGCTTTCTTT. This gives the protein CASSEGVGGVNTEAFF.

The CDR3 bases are TGCGCCAGCAGCCAAGAGGGCAGGGGCTATGGCTACACCTTC. It codes for CASSQEGRGYGYTF. The chain couples TRBV4-1 to TRBJ1-2, with D maybe TRBD1 (6 bases). V gave up 0 bases and J gave up 4 bases, with 9 bases separating them. The CDR3 covers 14 residues. Germline V CDR1 and CDR2: MGHRA, YSYEKL.

In this sample, this clone turned up once. This chain links TRBV6-2 or TRBV6-3 with TRBJ2-7, with 10 bases identical to TRBD2. V shed 4 bases and J 2 bases; nucleotides not matched to a gene: 8. Germline loops: CDR1 MNHEY, CDR2 SVGEGT. This CDR3 is 16 amino acids long. The CDR3 coding sequence is TGTGCCAGCAGTTTTTGGCTAGCGGGAGACCCCTACGAGCAGTACTTC. Translation gives CASSFWLAGDPYEQYF.

This clone appeared a single time. The chain couples TRBV11-3 to TRBJ2-7, with D possibly matching TRBD1 (5 bases). This CDR3 contains 14 residues. Trimming took 5 bases from V and 3 from J, leaving 14 bases between them. Germline CDR1 SGHNT, CDR2 YENEEA. CDR3 protein: CASSPGLGSYEQYF. Here the CDR3 DNA reads TGTGCCAGCAGCCCAGGGTTGGGAAGCTACGAGCAGTACTTC.

The gene calls are TRBV30 and TRBJ1-5; 7 bases are shared with TRBD1. The CDR3 runs 12 residues. Germline trimming cut 2 bases from V and 6 bases from J; bases unmatched to any gene: 1. From germline, CDR1 is GTSNPN and CDR2 SVGIG (reference sequence). The CDR3 is CAWSTGAQPQHF. The CDR3 DNA reads as TGTGCCTGGAGTACAGGGGCTCAGCCCCAGCATTTT.

There are a few counts of this clone. The V and J genes are TRBV30 and TRBJ1-1; no reliable D call. V was shortened by 5 bases and J by 2 bases, with 9 bases between the two germline ends. The CDR3 is 12 residues long. Germline CDR1 GTSNPN, CDR2 SVGIG (reference sequence). The CDR3 DNA sequence: TGTGCCTGGGGACCGCTAAACACTGAAGCTTTCTTT. Amino acids: CAWGPLNTEAFF. The full variable domain, with the rest looked up from reference TRBV30 and TRBJ1-1, is SQTIHQWPATLVQPVGSPLSLECTVEGTSNPNLYWYRQAAGRGLQLLFYSVGIGQISSEVPQNLSASRPQDRQFILSSKKLLLSDSGFYLCAWGPLNTEAFFGQGTRLTVV.

This chain's CDR3 is CASSLALGASGNTIYF. CDR3 DNA: TGTGCCAGCAGCTTAGCTTTAGGGGCTTCTGGAAACACCATATATTTT. The rearrangement links TRBV7-2 to TRBJ1-3, with a tentative D call TRBD1 (5 bases). Trimming pared 0 bases from V and 1 base from J, leaving 10 bases between. The CDR3 consists of 16 residues. Germline V CDR1 and CDR2: SGHTA, FQGNSA. The full variable domain, completed using reference TRBV7-2 and TRBJ1-3, is GAGVSQSPSNKVTEKGKDVELRCDPISGHTALYWYRQSLGQGLEFLIYFQGNSAPDKSGLPSDRFSAERTGGSVSTLTIQRTQQEDSAVYLCASSLALGASGNTIYFGEGSWLTVV.

This chain's CDR3 is CATSRLADSDTQYF. The CDR3 DNA sequence: TGTGCCACCAGCAGACTAGCGGACTCGGATACGCAGTATTTT. The V call is TRBV15, the J call TRBJ2-3; TRBD2 aligns across 7 bases. The germline gives CDR1 LNHNV, CDR2 YYDKDF (reference sequence). Losses at the gene ends were 2 bases for V and 6 bases for J; bases not matched to a gene: 5. The CDR3 extends over 14 amino acids.